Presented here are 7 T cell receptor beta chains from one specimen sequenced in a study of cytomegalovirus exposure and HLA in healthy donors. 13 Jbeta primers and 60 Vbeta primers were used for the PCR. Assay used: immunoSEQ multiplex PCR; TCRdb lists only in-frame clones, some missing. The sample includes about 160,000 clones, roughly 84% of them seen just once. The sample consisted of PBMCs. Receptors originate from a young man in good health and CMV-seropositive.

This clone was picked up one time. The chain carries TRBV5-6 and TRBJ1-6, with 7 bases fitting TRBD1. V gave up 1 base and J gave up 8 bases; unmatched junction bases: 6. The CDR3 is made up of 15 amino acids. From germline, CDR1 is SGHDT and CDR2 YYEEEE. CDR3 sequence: CASSLNRGTHSPLHF. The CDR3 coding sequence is TGTGCCAGCAGCTTGAACAGGGGTACGCATTCACCCCTCCACTTT.

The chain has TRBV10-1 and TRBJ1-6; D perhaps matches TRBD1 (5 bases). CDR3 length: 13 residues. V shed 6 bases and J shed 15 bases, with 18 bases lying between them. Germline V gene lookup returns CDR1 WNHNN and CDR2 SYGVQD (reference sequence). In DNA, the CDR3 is TGCGCCAGCAGAGATACGGGGGGGGTTGGCCTCCACTTT. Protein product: CASRDTGGVGLHF.

CDR3 sequence: CASSFGQGNQPQHF. For the CDR3, the DNA is TGTGCCAGTAGTTTCGGACAGGGGAATCAGCCCCAGCATTTT. The chain is built from TRBV19 and TRBJ1-5; 9 bases agree with TRBD1. The CDR3 contains 14 residues. Germline V CDR1 and CDR2: LNHDA, SQIVND (reference sequence). The J segment lost 4 bases and the V segment lost 5 bases, leaving 3 bases of the junction unmatched.

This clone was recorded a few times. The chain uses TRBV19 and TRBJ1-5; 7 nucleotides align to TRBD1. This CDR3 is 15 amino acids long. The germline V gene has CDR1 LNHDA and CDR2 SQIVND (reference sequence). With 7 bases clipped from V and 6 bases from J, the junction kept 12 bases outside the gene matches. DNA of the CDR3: TGTGCCAGTAAATCCCAGGGGGACATGGCTCAGCCCCAGCATTTT. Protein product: CASKSQGDMAQPQHF.

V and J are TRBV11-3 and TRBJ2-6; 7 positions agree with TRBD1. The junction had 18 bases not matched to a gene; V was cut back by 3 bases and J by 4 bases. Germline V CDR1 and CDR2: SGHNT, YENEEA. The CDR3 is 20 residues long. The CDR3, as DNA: TGTGCCAGCAGCTTGCCGGGGACAGCTAACCCCCTCTGGGGGGCCAACGTCCTGACTTTC. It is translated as CASSLPGTANPLWGANVLTF.

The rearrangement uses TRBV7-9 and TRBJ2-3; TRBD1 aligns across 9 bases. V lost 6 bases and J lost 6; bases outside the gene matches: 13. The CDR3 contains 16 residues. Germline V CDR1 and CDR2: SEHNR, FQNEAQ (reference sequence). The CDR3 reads CASSNTGGGFSDTQYF. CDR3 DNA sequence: TGTGCCAGCAGTAACACAGGGGGCGGGTTTTCTGATACGCAGTATTTT. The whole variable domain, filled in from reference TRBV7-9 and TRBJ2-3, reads DTGVSQNPRHKITKRGQNVTFRCDPISEHNRLYWYRQTLGQGPEFLTYFQNEAQLEKSRLLSDRFSAERPKGSFSTLEIQRTEQGDSAMYLCASSNTGGGFSDTQYFGPGTRLTVL.

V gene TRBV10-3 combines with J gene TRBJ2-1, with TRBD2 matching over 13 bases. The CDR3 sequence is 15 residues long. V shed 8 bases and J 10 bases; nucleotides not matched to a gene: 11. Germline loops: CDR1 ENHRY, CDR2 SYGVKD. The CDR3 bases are TGTGCCATCGGATCCACCGGGACTAGCGGGGACGAGCAGTTCTTC. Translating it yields CAIGSTGTSGDEQFF.